This T cell receptor beta chain stems from a study of cytomegalovirus exposure and HLA in healthy donors. Broader study findings: In a later analysis, specific HLA alleles were associated with 15,000 or so TCR beta sequences at a 0.05 false discovery rate. Differences between HLA loci emerged in a later analysis of TCR association rates, with DRB1 most and HLA-C fewest. Based on reports, TCR beta sequences accurately predicted HLA-A and HLA-B alleles for most subjects.

Germline V lookup: CDR1 ENHRY, CDR2 SYGVKD. This CDR3 is 18 amino acids long. V lost 3 bases, J lost 2 bases, and 19 bases lay in between. This clone showed up just once. What it recognizes is unknown. In the PCR, 60 Vbeta and 13 Jbeta primers were used. Sequencing was performed with immunoSEQ multiplex PCR; in TCRdb, only in-frame clones are kept and a portion is missing. The repertoire holds about 140,000 clones, with 80% as singletons. This chain links TRBV10-3 with TRBJ1-4, with a possible D match to TRBD1 (5 bases). The TCR originated in a male donor in good health and CMV-seronegative. Sequenced input: PBMCs. CDR3 region: CAISDPRGGGLTNEKLFF. CDR3 nucleotide sequence: TGTGCCATCAGTGACCCTCGGGGGGGTGGATTGACTAATGAAAAACTGTTTTTT.